One T cell receptor beta chain is described in this entry. The antigen remains undetermined. This PCR relied on a set of 60 Vbeta primers and 13 Jbeta primers. The method was immunoSEQ multiplex PCR; TCRdb's version includes in-frame clones alone and lacks a portion of them. The sample holds about 94,000 clones; about 80% are singletons and the top ten take approximately 10%. This sample is part of a study of cytomegalovirus exposure and HLA in healthy donors. The CDR3 has 15 residues. The J segment lost 6 bases and the V segment lost 1 base, leaving 9 bases of the junction unmatched. The V gene's germline CDR1 is SGHTA and CDR2 FQGNSA. Regarding the study as a whole: Productive status was seen about 90% or about 30% of the time for most TCR beta V segments in an earlier analysis.

Sequencing was done on a sample of PBMCs. The chain combines TRBV7-2 with TRBJ2-7, with TRBD2 identical over 7 bases. The TCR comes from a human donor in good health. CDR3 bases: TGTGCCAGCAGCTTAGACGGACTAGGGGTAATCGAGCAGTACTTC. It codes for CASSLDGLGVIEQYF.